This T cell receptor beta chain was found in a study of cytomegalovirus exposure and HLA in healthy donors (dated 2017 in TCRdb). For the wider study: A later analysis indicated that the 95 to 150 validation repertoires were generated on the platform also employed for the 700 or so repertoires of the first cohort. The study was designed to test whether signatures of past pathogen exposure could be identified by cataloging public T cell receptors. High-throughput TCR immunosequencing, statistical association of individual TCRs with disease status, and machine learning were combined to predict cytomegalovirus infection status. Along with the approximately 700-subject first cohort, a separate validation cohort of roughly 110 different subjects was used.

Donors formed part of the validation cohort, which comprised 95 to 150 subjects and was distinct from the first cohort of under 850 subjects. A remark on this clone: No antigen is known for it. Base qualities are not at hand, and no much larger clone is one base apart.

What the study reported, not specific to this receptor: The validation cohort had no HLA typing available for a later analysis, so co-occurrence within that cohort was assessed over all 120 or so repertoires. A total of about 150 TCR beta chains were listed by the study as associated with cytomegalovirus. Subsequent analysis determined that TCRs grouped into clusters in the first cohort also showed a tendency toward co-occurrence across the roughly 110 validation repertoires, and approximately 93% of cluster scores exceeded 0. In vitro tests confirmed that a few of the cytomegalovirus-associated TCR beta chains recognize cytomegalovirus antigens. It was suggested by the authors that the approach could potentially be generalized to other disease states and immunological phenotypes. Most TCR sequences were observed very rarely across donors, whereas some public TCRs were present in many individuals. The classifier was reported to diagnose cytomegalovirus status with high specificity and sensitivity in both the original and validation cohorts.

The library was built by means of the immunoSEQ multiplex PCR assay. The published analysis was carried out like this. A statistical classification framework was built to diagnose cytomegalovirus status from the catalog of TCR beta chain sequences. As stored in TCRdb, this immuneACCESS dataset retains in-frame rearrangements with V and J assigned. A fraction of the clones does not appear; measured against another copy, unresolved V genes explain less than half of the discrepancy, and the remainder lacks a known reason. V, J and clone size were drawn from that table, and D and trimming were deduced from the DNA. In all, the sample holds about 360,000 clones, and about nine tenths of those were seen once. Under 0.9% of the sample belongs to the ten largest clones. From cysteine to phenylalanine, the CDR3 is 13 amino acids long. The read is trimmed to its CDR3 DNA, 39 bases read in frame from base 1. V sheds 2 bases and J sheds 8 bases, leaving 10 bases between their ends. CDR1 and CDR2, per the germline V gene, are KGHSH and LQKENI.

This clonotype originated in a woman aged 18-29 years in good health and CMV-seronegative. The rearranged segments are TRBV18 and TRBJ1-3, with the D gene too uncertain to name. Sequencing input: PBMCs. The CDR3 protein sequence reads: CASSPGGGHTIYF. The nucleotide sequence is TGTGCCAGCTCACCAGGTGGAGGTCACACCATATATTTT. The variable domain in full, with residues beyond the CDR3 obtained from the reference TRBV18 and TRBJ1-3 genes, is NAGVMQNPRHLVRRRGQEARLRCSPMKGHSHVYWYRQLPEEGLKFMVYLQKENIIDESGMPKERFSAEFPKEGPSILRIQQVVRGDSAAYFCASSPGGGHTIYFGEGSWLTVV.